Following are 25 T cell receptor beta chains from one sample sequenced in a study of response to subunit inactivated influenza vaccine. From the RT-PCR reads, TCRdb called clonotypes with MiXCR, one entry per CDR3 protein. The repertoire includes under 200,000 distinct CDR3 sequences, under 13% of them detected once, and around 11% sits in the top ten. The sample consisted of non-naive T cells sorted from PBMCs, taken about 40 days after vaccination. The receptors here all came from a man in his forties or fifties who received an inactivated influenza vaccine.

This clonotype showed up many times. This rearrangement joins TRBV4-3 to TRBJ2-4; 7 bases align to TRBD1. Losses at the gene ends were 0 bases for V and 6 bases for J; bases not matched to a gene: 2. Germline CDR1 is LGHNA and CDR2 is YSLEER. The CDR3 is 14 amino acids. The CDR3 here is CASSQDRGTNIQYF. DNA for the CDR3: TGCGCCAGCAGCCAAGACAGGGGGACAAACATTCAGTACTTC.

This clonotype was counted ten times or more. This chain connects TRBV3-1 to TRBJ2-6, with TRBD2 as a possible D gene (6 bases). The CDR3 is made up of 16 amino acids. V was clipped by 5 bases and J by 2 bases, with 13 bases between them. Germline CDR1 and CDR2: LGHDT and YNNKEL (reference sequence). CDR3 sequence reads: CASSIRLVTGANVLTF. For the CDR3, the DNA is TGTGCCAGCAGCATCCGACTAGTAACTGGGGCCAACGTCCTGACTTTC.

The chain uses TRBV5-5 and TRBJ2-5, with D perhaps TRBD2 (6 bases). Trimming took 1 base from V and 3 from J, leaving 16 bases between them. This CDR3 contains 16 residues. Germline CDR1 and CDR2: SGHKS and YYEKEE (reference sequence). In nucleotides, the CDR3 is TGTGCCAGCAGCTTGTTCGGTGGGGGGTCGAAAGAGACCCAGTACTTC. Translating it yields CASSLFGGGSKETQYF.

This clonotype came up a few times. The chain is built from TRBV18 and TRBJ1-3; D perhaps matches TRBD1 (6 bases). The CDR3 covers 15 residues. V gave up 3 bases and J gave up 2 bases, with 11 bases separating them. CDR1 KGHSH and CDR2 LQKENI come from the germline V gene. The CDR3 spells CASSPKRTAGNTIYF. The CDR3 coding sequence is TGTGCCAGCTCACCGAAGCGGACAGCTGGAAACACCATATATTTT.

This clonotype appeared many times. This chain links TRBV4-2 with TRBJ2-3; 7 bases fit TRBD2. This CDR3 contains 15 residues. Germline CDR1 is LGHNA and CDR2 is YNFKEQ. With 1 base clipped from V and 4 bases from J, the junction kept 5 bases outside the gene matches. The CDR3 nucleotides read TGTGCCAGCAGCCAAGGCGGGAGTTTCTCAGATACGCAGTATTTT. Translation: CASSQGGSFSDTQYF.

There are a few counts of this clonotype. The V and J genes are TRBV6-1 and TRBJ2-5; 7 bases map to TRBD1. The CDR3 is made up of 13 amino acids. Germline V lookup: CDR1 MNHNS, CDR2 SASEGT. V shed 5 bases and J 5 bases; nucleotides not matched to a gene: 5. The CDR3 spells CASSRQGIETQYF. The CDR3 coding sequence is TGTGCCAGCAGTCGACAGGGAATTGAGACCCAGTACTTC.

V and J are TRBV5-4 and TRBJ2-7, with no clear D. Trimming removed 7 bases at V and 3 bases at J, with 14 bases between. Germline loops: CDR1 SGHNT, CDR2 YYREEE (reference sequence). The CDR3 has 13 residues. The CDR3 DNA is TGTGCCAGCGGCCCCGGGCTCCTCTACGAGCAGTACTTC. It codes for CASGPGLLYEQYF.

This clonotype was found many times. The rearrangement joins TRBV20-1 to TRBJ1-2; D is undetermined. V was pared by 6 bases and J by 0 bases, with 11 bases between. The CDR3 consists of 13 residues. CDR1 and CDR2 (germline): DFQATT, SNEGSKA (reference sequence). The CDR3 sequence: CSAKGGTNYGYTF. The CDR3, as DNA: TGCAGTGCCAAAGGAGGTACTAACTATGGCTACACCTTC.

This rearrangement joins TRBV20-1 to TRBJ1-1; TRBD1 might be the D (6 bases). V shed 4 bases and J shed 0 bases, with 12 bases lying between them. CDR1 is DFQATT, CDR2 SNEGSKA, per germline (reference sequence). This CDR3 spans 14 amino acids. The CDR3 reads CSAKTGSMNTEAFF. For the CDR3, the DNA is TGCAGTGCTAAAACAGGGTCCATGAACACTGAAGCTTTCTTT.

The V call is TRBV20-1, the J call TRBJ2-5; no reliable D call. CDR3 length: 13 residues. Germline V gene sequence: CDR1 DFQATT, CDR2 SNEGSKA (reference sequence). V was cut by 7 bases and J by 5 bases, with 17 bases left in between. The CDR3 nucleotides are TGCAGTGTGCCCCTAGACCTCGGGGAGACCCAGTACTTC. This gives the protein CSVPLDLGETQYF.

This clonotype was found many times. This chain links TRBV7-9 with TRBJ2-7; 10 nucleotides agree with TRBD1. V dropped 1 base and J dropped 6; count of bases not matched to a gene: 12. The V gene's germline CDR1 is SEHNR and CDR2 FQNEAQ (reference sequence). The CDR3 has 17 amino acids. The DNA for the CDR3 is TGTGCCAGCAGCTTAGGAGATCACTGGGGGACAGGGGCCGAGCAGTACTTC. Translation: CASSLGDHWGTGAEQYF.

This clonotype occurred a few times. This rearrangement joins TRBV10-3 to TRBJ1-3; D gene ambiguous. Trimming removed 3 bases from V and 0 bases from J, with 9 bases in between. CDR3 length equals 15 residues. Germline V CDR1 and CDR2: ENHRY, SYGVKD. The CDR3 loop is CAISDRSYSGNTIYF. The CDR3 coding sequence is TGTGCCATCAGTGACCGGTCGTACTCTGGAAACACCATATATTTT.

The rearrangement joins TRBV30 to TRBJ2-7, with 7 bases identical to TRBD2. This CDR3 spans 12 amino acids. V dropped 1 base and J dropped 10; count of bases not matched to a gene: 7. Germline values: CDR1 GTSNPN, CDR2 SVGIG (reference sequence). The CDR3 loop is CAWSADSGAQYF. As DNA, the CDR3 is TGTGCCTGGAGTGCCGACAGCGGGGCCCAGTACTTC.

The CDR3 sequence is CASSQDWPYQGDRNNEQFF. CDR3 DNA: TGTGCCAGCAGCCAAGATTGGCCCTACCAGGGCGACAGAAACAATGAGCAGTTCTTC. The J gene is TRBJ2-1, the V gene TRBV3-1, with D maybe TRBD1 (5 bases). Per germline, CDR1 LGHDT and CDR2 YNNKEL (reference sequence). The CDR3 loop spans 19 amino acids. Trimming removed 0 bases at V and 5 bases at J, with 23 bases between.

This clonotype was picked up a small number of times. This chain connects TRBV7-2 to TRBJ1-6; perhaps TRBD1 as D (6 bases). The CDR3 covers 14 residues. Trimming stripped 5 bases from V and 10 bases from J, with 15 bases between. CDR1 and CDR2 from the germline V gene are SGHTA and FQGNSA. DNA of the CDR3: TGTGCCAGCAGCCCTTACAGGGTCGGGTCACCCCTCCACTTT. This sequence encodes CASSPYRVGSPLHF.

V is TRBV24-1 and J is TRBJ2-5; 9 bases are shared with TRBD1. Germline V gene sequence: CDR1 KGHDR, CDR2 SFDVKD. V was clipped by 0 bases and J by 3 bases; unmatched bases: 1. This CDR3 has 15 residues. The chain's CDR3 is CATSDLGTGKETQYF. CDR3 nucleotide sequence: TGTGCCACCAGTGATTTGGGGACAGGGAAAGAGACCCAGTACTTC.

This clonotype was picked up many times. The chain carries TRBV28 and TRBJ1-1, with 7 nucleotides matching TRBD1. J lost 0 bases, V lost 1 base, and 8 bases had no gene match. This CDR3 has 17 residues. Germline loops: CDR1 MDHEN, CDR2 SYDVKM. The CDR3 DNA reads as TGTGCCAGCAGTTTATTATCACGGGGACAGATGAACACTGAAGCTTTCTTT. It is translated as CASSLLSRGQMNTEAFF.

This clonotype was seen at least ten times. The chain employs TRBV12-3 or TRBV12-4 and TRBJ2-5; 8 nucleotides line up with TRBD2. This CDR3 has 12 residues. J lost 4 bases, V lost 8 bases, and 3 bases had no gene match. The CDR3 DNA reads as TGTGCCAGCTCCCGGGGGGGAGAGACCCAGTACTTC. Amino acid sequence: CASSRGGETQYF.

The genes are TRBV29-1 and TRBJ1-2; a weak D match, TRBD1 (5 bases). V lost 7 bases, J lost 7 bases, and 16 bases lay in between. The length of the CDR3 is 12 residues. Germline assignment: CDR1 SQVTM and CDR2 ANQGSEA. The CDR3 sequence is CSALGLSFGYTF. The CDR3 region has the DNA TGCAGCGCCCTGGGACTCTCCTTTGGCTACACCTTC.

This clonotype appeared a few times. Lacking the conserved final phenylalanine or tryptophan, this CDR3 likely reflects a read error. V is TRBV7-9 and J is TRBJ1-5; D is perhaps TRBD1 (5 bases). V was pared by 5 bases and J by 4 bases, with 15 bases between. Germline V gene lookup returns CDR1 SEHNR and CDR2 FQNEAQ (reference sequence). The CDR3 totals 15 residues. CDR3 coding DNA: TGTGCCAGCAGCCAACTAGGGGCCTCAAATCAGCCCCAGCATATT. Protein: CASSQLGASNQPQHI.

This clonotype was seen a few times. The V call is TRBV28, the J call TRBJ2-5; 9 nucleotides align to TRBD2. The CDR3 sequence is 16 residues long. CDR1 MDHEN and CDR2 SYDVKM come from the germline V gene. The V gene end was trimmed by 8 bases and the J gene end by 7 bases; junction bases not matched to a gene: 17. The CDR3 is CASFAGGRGWPGTQYF. For the CDR3, the DNA is TGTGCCAGCTTTGCGGGAGGGCGGGGCTGGCCGGGGACCCAGTACTTC.

V usage is TRBV5-1 and J usage is TRBJ2-7, with D perhaps matching TRBD2 (5 bases). V gave up 4 bases and J gave up 7 bases, with 21 bases separating them. The CDR3 covers 15 residues. In germline, CDR1 is SGHRS, CDR2 YFSETQ. This chain's CDR3 is CASSLSGLISGEQYF. CDR3 DNA: TGCGCCAGCAGCCTATCGGGCCTCATATCGGGGGAGCAGTACTTC.

Remarks on this clonotype: A clone one base away is much larger, so this may be a read error. The chain uses TRBV12-3 or TRBV12-4 and TRBJ2-6; D is undetermined. Between the trimmed V and J ends, which lost 1 base and 12 bases, there was a span of 4 bases. The CDR3 length is 11 residues. The CDR3 here is CASSLGSVLTF. The DNA for the CDR3 is TGTGCCAGCAGTTTAGGGAGCGTCCTGACTTTC.

The chain couples TRBV7-2 to TRBJ1-1; 8 bases are shared with TRBD1. J was trimmed by 0 bases and V by 7 bases; bases with no gene match: 4. The CDR3 loop spans 14 amino acids. The germline V gene encodes CDR1 SGHTA and CDR2 FQGNSA. The CDR3 coding sequence is TGTGCCAGCATCCGGGACAGGATGAACACTGAAGCTTTCTTT. It translates to CASIRDRMNTEAFF. Variable domain in full (rest from reference TRBV7-2 and TRBJ1-1): GAGVSQSPSNKVTEKGKDVELRCDPISGHTALYWYRQSLGQGLEFLIYFQGNSAPDKSGLPSDRFSAERTGGSVSTLTIQRTQQEDSAVYLCASIRDRMNTEAFFGQGTRLTVV.

This clonotype showed up just a few times. This chain uses TRBV27 with TRBJ2-7; 11 bases are a match to TRBD1. After removal of 5 bases from V and 2 bases from J, the junction contained 8 bases not matched to a gene. The CDR3 has 16 residues. CDR1 is MNHEY, CDR2 SMNVEV, per germline (reference sequence). This chain's CDR3 is CASSRNRDRGTYEQYF. CDR3 sequence (DNA): TGTGCCAGCAGTCGTAACCGGGACAGGGGGACCTACGAGCAGTACTTC.